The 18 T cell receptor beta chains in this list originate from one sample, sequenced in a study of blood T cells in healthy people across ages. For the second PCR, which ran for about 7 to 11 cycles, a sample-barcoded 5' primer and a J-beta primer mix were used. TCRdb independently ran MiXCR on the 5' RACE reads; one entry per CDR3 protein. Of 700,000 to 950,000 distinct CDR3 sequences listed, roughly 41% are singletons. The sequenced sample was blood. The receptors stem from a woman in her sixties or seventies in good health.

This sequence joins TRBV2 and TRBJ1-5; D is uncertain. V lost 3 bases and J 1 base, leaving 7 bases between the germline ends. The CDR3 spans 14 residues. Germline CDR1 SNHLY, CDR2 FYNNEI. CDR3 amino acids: CASSDKLSNQPQHF. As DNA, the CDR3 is TGTGCCAGCAGTGACAAGCTAAGCAATCAGCCCCAGCATTTT.

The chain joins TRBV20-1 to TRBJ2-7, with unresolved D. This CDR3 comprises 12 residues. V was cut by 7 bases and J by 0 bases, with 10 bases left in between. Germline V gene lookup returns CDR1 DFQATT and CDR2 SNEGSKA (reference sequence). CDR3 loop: CSESSVSYEQYF. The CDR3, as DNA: TGCAGTGAAAGCTCAGTCTCCTACGAGCAGTACTTC.

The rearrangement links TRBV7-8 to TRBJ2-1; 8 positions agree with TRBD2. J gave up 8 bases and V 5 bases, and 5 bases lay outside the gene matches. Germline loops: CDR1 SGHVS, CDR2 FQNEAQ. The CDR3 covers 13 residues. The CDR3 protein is CASSVSGSDEQFF. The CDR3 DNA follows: TGTGCCAGCAGCGTGAGCGGGAGCGATGAGCAGTTCTTC.

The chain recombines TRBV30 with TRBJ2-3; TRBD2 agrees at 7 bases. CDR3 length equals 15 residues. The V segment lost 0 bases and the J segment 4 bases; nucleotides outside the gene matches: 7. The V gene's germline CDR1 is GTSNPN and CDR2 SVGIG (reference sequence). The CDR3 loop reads CAWSVLTSAPDTQYF. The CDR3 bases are TGTGCCTGGAGTGTCCTTACTAGCGCCCCAGATACGCAGTATTTT.

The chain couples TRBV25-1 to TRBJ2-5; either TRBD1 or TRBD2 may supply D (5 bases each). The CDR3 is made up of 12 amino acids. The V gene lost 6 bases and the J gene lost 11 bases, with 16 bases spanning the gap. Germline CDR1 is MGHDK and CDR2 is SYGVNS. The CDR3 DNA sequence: TGTGCCAGCAGCCCCTCTGGGGGAGAGCAGTACTTC. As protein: CASSPSGGEQYF.

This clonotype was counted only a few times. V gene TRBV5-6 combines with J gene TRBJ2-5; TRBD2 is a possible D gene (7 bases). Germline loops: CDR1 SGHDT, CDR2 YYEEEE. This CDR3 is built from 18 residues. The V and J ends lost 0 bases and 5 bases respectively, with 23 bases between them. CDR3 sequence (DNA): TGTGCCAGCAGCTTGGAGGGCCAGAGGGGGGGCTTTCGTGAGACCCAGTACTTC. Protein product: CASSLEGQRGGFRETQYF.

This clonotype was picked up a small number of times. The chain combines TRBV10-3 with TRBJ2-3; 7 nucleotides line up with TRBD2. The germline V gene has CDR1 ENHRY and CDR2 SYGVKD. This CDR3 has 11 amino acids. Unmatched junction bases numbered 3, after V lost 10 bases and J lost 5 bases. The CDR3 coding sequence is TGTGCCAGTAGGACTAGAGATACGCAGTATTTT. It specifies CASRTRDTQYF.

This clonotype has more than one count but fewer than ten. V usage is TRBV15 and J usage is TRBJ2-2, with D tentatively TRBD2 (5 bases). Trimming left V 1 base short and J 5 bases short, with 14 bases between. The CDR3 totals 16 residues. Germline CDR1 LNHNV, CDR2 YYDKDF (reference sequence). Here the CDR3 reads CATSRGELGKTGELFF. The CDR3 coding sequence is TGTGCCACCAGCAGAGGGGAGTTGGGGAAAACCGGGGAGCTGTTTTTT.

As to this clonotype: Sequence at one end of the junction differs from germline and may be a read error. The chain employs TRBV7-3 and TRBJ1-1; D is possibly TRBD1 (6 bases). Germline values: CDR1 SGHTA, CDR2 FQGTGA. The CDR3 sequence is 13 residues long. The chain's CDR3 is CASSLTNRDEAFF. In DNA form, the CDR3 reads TGTGCCAGCAGCCTAACGAACAGGGACGAAGCTTTCTTT.

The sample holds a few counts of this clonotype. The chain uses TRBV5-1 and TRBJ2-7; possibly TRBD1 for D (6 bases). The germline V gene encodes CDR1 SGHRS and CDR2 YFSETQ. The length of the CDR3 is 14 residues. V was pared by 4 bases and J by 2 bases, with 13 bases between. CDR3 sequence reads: CASSPQTGPYEQYF. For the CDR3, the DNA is TGCGCCAGCAGCCCGCAGACAGGTCCCTACGAGCAGTACTTC.

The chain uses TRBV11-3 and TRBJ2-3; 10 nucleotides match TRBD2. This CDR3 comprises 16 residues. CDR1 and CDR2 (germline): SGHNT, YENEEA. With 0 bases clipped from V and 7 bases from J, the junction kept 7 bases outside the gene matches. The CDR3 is CASSLDRASGGNTQYF. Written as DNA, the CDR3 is TGTGCCAGCAGCTTAGATCGGGCTAGCGGGGGAAATACGCAGTATTTT.

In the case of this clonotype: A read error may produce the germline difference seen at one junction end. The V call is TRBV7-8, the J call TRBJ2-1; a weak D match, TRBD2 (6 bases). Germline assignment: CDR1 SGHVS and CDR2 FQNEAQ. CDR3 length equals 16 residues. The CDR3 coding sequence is TGTGCCAGCAGCTTAGCTCCGGGAGCAAGCTACAAGGAGCAGTTCTTC. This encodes CASSLAPGASYKEQFF.

The CDR3 spells CASSQDGTGEGYEQYF. CDR3 sequence (DNA): TGTGCCAGCAGCCAAGATGGGACGGGAGAAGGCTACGAGCAGTACTTC. The chain couples TRBV3-1 to TRBJ2-7; weak D call: TRBD2 (6 bases). This CDR3 spans 16 amino acids. Germline V gene data show CDR1 as LGHDT and CDR2 as YNNKEL (reference sequence). V lost 0 bases and J 3 bases, leaving 15 bases between the germline ends.

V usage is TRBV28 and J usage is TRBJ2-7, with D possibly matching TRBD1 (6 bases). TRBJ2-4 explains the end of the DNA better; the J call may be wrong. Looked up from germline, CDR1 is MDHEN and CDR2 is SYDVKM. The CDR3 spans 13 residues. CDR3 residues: CASTTGPLNIQYF. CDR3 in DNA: TGTGCCAGCACCACAGGGCCCCTCAACATTCAGTACTTC.

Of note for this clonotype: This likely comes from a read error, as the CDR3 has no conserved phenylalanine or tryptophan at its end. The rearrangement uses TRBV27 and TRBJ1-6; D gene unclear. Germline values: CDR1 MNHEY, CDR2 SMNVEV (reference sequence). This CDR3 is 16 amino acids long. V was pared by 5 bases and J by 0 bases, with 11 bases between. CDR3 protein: CASSPQRSSYNSPLHV. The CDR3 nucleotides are TGTGCCAGCAGTCCCCAGAGAAGCTCCTATAATTCACCCCTCCACGTT.

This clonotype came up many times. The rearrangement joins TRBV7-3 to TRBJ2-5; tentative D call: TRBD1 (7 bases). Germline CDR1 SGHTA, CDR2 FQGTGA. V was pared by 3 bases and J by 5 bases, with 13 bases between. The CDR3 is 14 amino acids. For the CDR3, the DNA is TGTGCCAGCAGCTTGCAGGGGGGTATGGAGACCCAGTACTTC. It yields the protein CASSLQGGMETQYF.

CDR3 DNA sequence: TGCAGTGCTAGATCTAGTGCCGGGGAGCTGTTTTTT. It codes for CSARSSAGELFF. The chain combines TRBV20-1 with TRBJ2-2; D is ambiguous. The CDR3 sequence is 12 residues long. Germline lookup yields CDR1 DFQATT and CDR2 SNEGSKA (reference sequence). Trimming took 2 bases from V and 6 from J, leaving 7 bases between them.

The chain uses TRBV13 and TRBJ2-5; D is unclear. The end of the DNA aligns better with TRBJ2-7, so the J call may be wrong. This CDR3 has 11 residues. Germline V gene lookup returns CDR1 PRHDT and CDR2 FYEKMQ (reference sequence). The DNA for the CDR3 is TGTGCCAGCAACCAAGTATACGAGCAGTACTTC. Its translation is CASNQVYEQYF.